The clone carrying this TCR beta chain has only one observation. These data originate in a study of blood T cell repertoires in COVID-19. Across the whole study: COVID-19 samples collected from the United States, Italy and Spain covered acute and convalescent phases. The analysed material was cDNA or gDNA that came from T cells, B-cell-depleted T cells, or PBMCs.

This table comes from immunoSEQ multiplex PCR, and its TCRdb copy is limited to in-frame clones, with some not included. Among 140,000 to 150,000 clones, approximately 80% were seen once, and the ten largest hold 6%. Clinical histories supplied by participants themselves formed the basis of cohort assignment. V was trimmed by 3 bases and J by 2 bases, leaving 13 bases between them. The CDR3 is made up of 15 amino acids. CDR1 and CDR2 (germline): SGHTA, FQGNSA. Input material: PBMCs or T cells enriched from blood (not recorded which). The V call is TRBV7-2, the J call TRBJ1-2; D is undetermined. The source is a woman aged 45 to 65 who had recovered from COVID-19. The CDR3 sequence is CASSFFRPDNYGYTF. The CDR3 DNA reads TGTGCCAGCAGCTTCTTCAGGCCCGACAACTATGGCTACACCTTC.